Following are 10 T cell receptor beta chains from one sample sequenced in a study of technical replicates of blood from four donors. Sequencing was performed with immunoSEQ multiplex PCR; in TCRdb, only in-frame clones are kept and a portion is missing. The data show around 81,000 clones, roughly 77% seen once. The sequencing sample was made of PBMCs. These receptors originate from a human donor in good health. Some clones in this sample may be carry-over from other donors' samples.

The chain employs TRBV30 and TRBJ1-2, with D hard to call. The CDR3 spans 13 residues. Looked up from germline, CDR1 is GTSNPN and CDR2 is SVGIG (reference sequence). V was shortened by 2 bases and J by 4 bases, with 11 bases between the two germline ends. The DNA of the CDR3 is TGTGCCTGGAGTAGCGGATTCTTCTATGGCTACACCTTC. This gives the protein CAWSSGFFYGYTF.

The chain joins TRBV7-3 to TRBJ2-1, with a possible D match to TRBD1 (6 bases). Germline assignment: CDR1 SGHTA and CDR2 FQGTGA. The CDR3 length is 15 residues. The V and J ends lost 2 bases and 3 bases respectively, with 11 bases between them. The CDR3 reads CASSLLGGNYNEQFF. The CDR3 nucleotides are TGTGCCAGCAGCTTATTAGGGGGTAACTACAATGAGCAGTTCTTC.

The rearrangement joins TRBV6-6 to TRBJ2-3; 8 bases fit TRBD1. Losses at the gene ends were 2 bases for V and 5 bases for J; bases not matched to a gene: 6. Germline V gives CDR1 MNHNY, CDR2 SVGAGI (reference sequence). The CDR3 is 15 amino acids. CDR3 in amino acids: CASSYGQGPQDTQYF. The CDR3 bases are TGTGCCAGCAGTTACGGACAGGGACCCCAAGATACGCAGTATTTT.

V and J are TRBV5-1 and TRBJ2-3; the D gene is possibly TRBD2 (5 bases). Germline V gives CDR1 SGHRS, CDR2 YFSETQ. The CDR3 totals 16 residues. V gave up 2 bases and J gave up 0 bases, with 13 bases separating them. In DNA, the CDR3 is TGCGCCAGCAGCTTAACTCCGACTACAAGCACAGATACGCAGTATTTT. It yields the protein CASSLTPTTSTDTQYF.

The rearrangement links TRBV5-1 to TRBJ2-3; D is possibly TRBD2 (6 bases). V shed 4 bases and J shed 0 bases, with 6 bases lying between them. The CDR3 runs 13 residues. From germline, CDR1 is SGHRS and CDR2 YFSETQ. The CDR3 loop is CASSRESTDTQYF. CDR3 coding DNA: TGCGCCAGCAGCCGGGAGAGCACAGATACGCAGTATTTT.

This chain connects TRBV7-8 to TRBJ1-5; possible D gene TRBD1, 6 bases. This CDR3 region has 16 residues. Germline CDR1 is SGHVS and CDR2 is FQNEAQ. The V gene lost 6 bases and the J gene lost 0 bases, with 15 bases spanning the gap. This CDR3 is CASSGGGRNSNQPQHF. CDR3 nucleotide sequence: TGTGCCAGCAGTGGGGGGGGGCGAAATAGCAATCAGCCCCAGCATTTT.

The chain has TRBV7-9 and TRBJ2-1; D is ambiguous. V lost 1 base to trimming and J lost 3 bases, with 10 bases between them. The CDR3 spans 15 residues. CDR1 and CDR2 (germline): SEHNR, FQNEAQ (reference sequence). CDR3 DNA: TGTGCCAGCAGCTTAGTGTCTAGTCGCTACAATGAGCAGTTCTTC. This gives the protein CASSLVSSRYNEQFF.

A single count supports this clone. This rearrangement joins TRBV10-3 to TRBJ1-5, with D uncertain. Germline assignment: CDR1 ENHRY and CDR2 SYGVKD. The CDR3 length is 14 residues. V lost 2 bases and J lost 4, with 9 bases in between. In DNA, the CDR3 is TGTGCCATCAGTGAGCCGAGCCTAAATCAGCCCCAGCATTTT. It codes for CAISEPSLNQPQHF.

This chain joins TRBV5-4 and TRBJ2-5, with a weak D call TRBD2 (7 bases). Germline V gene lookup returns CDR1 SGHNT and CDR2 YYREEE (reference sequence). This CDR3 is built from 15 residues. Trimming pared 0 bases from V and 2 bases from J, leaving 11 bases between. Here the CDR3 reads CASSLAGGPQETQYF. The CDR3 DNA follows: TGTGCCAGCAGCTTGGCCGGGGGGCCTCAAGAGACCCAGTACTTC.

This chain joins TRBV29-1 and TRBJ1-1; D is perhaps TRBD1 (6 bases). The CDR3 totals 13 residues. Trimming pared 7 bases from V and 2 bases from J, leaving 14 bases between. In germline, CDR1 is SQVTM, CDR2 ANQGSEA. The CDR3 nucleotides read TGCAGCGCATCGGGGGGGACAAACACTGAAGCTTTCTTT. This codes for CSASGGTNTEAFF.